This T cell receptor beta chain was documented in a study of cytomegalovirus exposure and HLA in healthy donors. Study as a whole: The roughly 100 million unique TCR beta sequences, from roughly 170 million T cells, were found by an earlier analysis. Whole-study results and caveats: Despite most TCR sequences being rare, some public TCRs occurred in many donors.

PCR involved 60 Vbeta and 13 Jbeta primers. The data were produced by immunoSEQ multiplex PCR, yet TCRdb's version contains in-frame clones alone and is incomplete. There are fewer than 150,000 clones in the sample; around 70% occur only once, and 1.6% lies in the top ten. This clone has just a few counts. The antigen remains unidentified. Looked up from germline, CDR1 is SEHNR and CDR2 is FQNEAQ (reference sequence). V gave up 1 base and J gave up 5 bases, with 11 bases separating them. The CDR3 has 14 amino acids. The receptor was derived from a woman aged 25-40 years in good health and CMV-seronegative. Sequencing was performed on PBMCs. This rearrangement joins TRBV7-9 to TRBJ2-5; TRBD1 might be the D (6 bases). Written as DNA, the CDR3 is TGTGCCAGCAGCTTAGACAGGGTTTACGAGACCCAGTACTTC. Protein sequence: CASSLDRVYETQYF.